This T cell receptor beta chain was captured by sequencing in a study of blood T cell repertoires in COVID-19. TCRdb keeps only in-frame clones here, not all; method: immunoSEQ multiplex PCR. Of 200,000 to 250,000 clones in the sample, around 80% are singletons; the top ten hold about 7.2%. Germline V gives CDR1 SGHTA, CDR2 FQGNSA. The CDR3 runs 13 residues. J gave up 3 bases and V 5 bases, and 3 bases lay outside the gene matches. Sequencing input: peripheral blood. V usage is TRBV7-2 and J usage is TRBJ2-5; TRBD2 matches at 7 bases. The TCR sequence derives from a woman aged 70-85 years with acute or convalescent COVID-19. The CDR3 reads CASSAGTKETQYF. In nucleotides, the CDR3 is TGTGCCAGCAGCGCCGGGACTAAAGAGACCCAGTACTTC.